This entry is about one T cell receptor beta chain. These data belong to a study of blood T cell repertoires in COVID-19. Overall study: Donors in the United States, Italy and Spain gave samples during acute or convalescent COVID-19. T cells, B-cell-depleted T cells, or PBMCs supplied cDNA or gDNA.

As originally analysed: Amplification of reference gene primers provided the estimated nucleated cell counts. Produced via immunoSEQ multiplex PCR; TCRdb's table is partial and in-frame only. V and J calls plus clone size are reproduced from that table; the DNA served to infer D and trimming. The repertoire consists of about 100,000 clones, with just over 85% occurring once and the leading ten covering about 4.6%. This clonotype was obtained from a human donor in a cohort sampled during active COVID-19. The source material was peripheral blood.

CDR3 DNA: TGTGCCAGCAGCCAAGGTTTTCTCACGGCTAGCTCCTACGAGCAGTACTTC. Translated, it gives CASSQGFLTASSYEQYF. V is TRBV3-1 (or the pseudogene TRBV3-2) and J is TRBJ2-7; D gene uncertain. CDR1 and CDR2 from the germline V gene are LGHDT and YNNKEL (reference sequence). CDR3 length: 17 residues. Trimming removed 1 base at V and 0 bases at J, with 16 bases between.